This TCR beta chain was profiled in a study of T cell repertoires in cytomegalovirus infection. As for the study in general: Both CMV infection and a matching HLA type were indicated by public TCR beta signatures.

TCRdb independently ran MiXCR on the reads; one entry per CDR3 protein. The sample carries 250,000 or so distinct CDR3 sequences, around an eighth recorded once. Notes on the study in general: HLA-C-restricted CMV clonotypes gave the most frequent clonotype in two of eight donors. Totalled public TCR beta family frequency picked out people who carried CMV plus the relevant HLA.

In this sample, this clonotype turned up many times. What it recognizes is unknown. The CDR3 spans 16 residues. In germline, CDR1 is SGHTA, CDR2 FQGNSA. Trimming cost V 3 bases and J 2 bases, with 14 bases left between them. Sequencing was performed on PBMCs. The chain recombines TRBV7-2 with TRBJ1-3; TRBD1 is a possible D gene (5 bases). This clonotype was obtained from a human donor in good health (CMV status not recorded). Some clones in this sample may be carry-over from other donors' samples. The CDR3 region is CASSFGAGATGNTIYF. For the CDR3, the DNA is TGTGCCAGCAGCTTTGGCGCCGGGGCCACTGGAAACACCATATATTTT.